The T cell receptor beta chain under discussion was sequenced for a study of shared clonotypes between healthy human individuals. This CDR3 spans 13 amino acids. Trimming shortened V by 5 bases and J by 5 bases, and 12 bases separated the two germline ends. The germline gives CDR1 LNHDA, CDR2 SQIVND (reference sequence). The data were produced by immunoSEQ multiplex PCR, yet TCRdb's version contains in-frame clones alone and is incomplete. This sample carries approximately 1,500,000 clones, around 97% of them seen once, and the ten largest clones take over 1%. Donors were healthy HIV-negative adults without recently reported acute infections or vaccinations.

The chain is built from TRBV19 and TRBJ1-1; TRBD1 is a possible D gene (6 bases). The specimen sequenced was naive CD4+ T cells sorted from blood. This sample's subset: CD45RA+ positively selected. The clonotype was recovered from a man under 40 in good health. DNA for the CDR3: TGTGCCAGTAGTCAAGGACAGCTTACTGAAGCTTTCTTT. It encodes CASSQGQLTEAFF.